Below are 23 T cell receptor beta chains sequenced from a single sample in a study of CD4 T cells in relation to SARS-CoV-2 and coronaviruses. Before the COVID-19 pandemic, during about 2010-2018, CD4+ T cells were taken from unexposed donors. After ten to eleven days of culture, CD4+ T cells were isolated. For these TCRs, the target antigens are not known. This table comes from immunoSEQ multiplex PCR, and its TCRdb copy is limited to in-frame clones, with some not included. The data contain some 23,000 clones, 60% to 85% of them singletons. Sequencing used CD4+ T cells from PBMCs, cultured in vitro. Receptors originate from a human donor in good health.

This clone qualifies as medium-sized. The V and J genes are TRBV7-8 and TRBJ2-5, with 7 bases identical to TRBD1. Looked up from germline, CDR1 is SGHVS and CDR2 is FQNEAQ. With V trimmed by 5 bases and J by 3 bases, 3 bases remained unmatched. The CDR3 is 13 amino acids. CDR3 bases: TGTGCCAGCAGCCAAGGGACAGAAGAGACCCAGTACTTC. Protein product: CASSQGTEETQYF.

This clone was seen more than once but under ten times. The chain joins TRBV7-9 to TRBJ1-2, with D perhaps matching TRBD1 (5 bases). This CDR3 has 12 amino acids. V lost 1 base and J lost 8, with 8 bases in between. Looked up from germline, CDR1 is SEHNR and CDR2 is FQNEAQ (reference sequence). In DNA form, the CDR3 reads TGTGCCAGCAGCTTAGGGGGCGAAGGCTACACCTTC. It yields the protein CASSLGGEGYTF.

The chain joins TRBV12-3 or TRBV12-4 to TRBJ2-5; unclear D gene. V shed 3 bases and J shed 6 bases, with 11 bases lying between them. The CDR3 extends over 13 amino acids. The CDR3: CASSFRWEKTQYF. The CDR3 nucleotides are TGTGCCAGCAGTTTTCGGTGGGAAAAGACCCAGTACTTC.

The V gene is TRBV7-9, the J gene TRBJ2-7, with 7 bases aligning to TRBD2. CDR3 size: 14 residues. Germline CDR1 SEHNR, CDR2 FQNEAQ (reference sequence). J gave up 2 bases and V 3 bases, and 4 bases lay outside the gene matches. This CDR3 reads CASSLMGGTYEQYF. The CDR3 nucleotides are TGTGCCAGCAGCTTGATGGGGGGGACCTACGAGCAGTACTTC.

V is TRBV12-5 and J is TRBJ2-2; D may correspond to TRBD1 or TRBD2 (5 bases each). Germline loops: CDR1 LGHNT, CDR2 FRNRAP. The V end lost 0 bases, the J end lost 4 bases, and 15 bases lay between the germline ends. This CDR3 region has 17 residues. The CDR3 reads CASGLVAGALSTGELFF. In nucleotides, the CDR3 is TGTGCTAGTGGTTTGGTTGCCGGGGCCTTGAGCACCGGGGAGCTGTTTTTT. Using reference TRBV12-5 and TRBJ2-2 for the parts outside the CDR3, the full variable domain is DARVTQTPRHKVTEMGQEVTMRCQPILGHNTVFWYRQTMMQGLELLAYFRNRAPLDDSGMPKDRFSAEMPDATLATLKIQPSEPRDSAVYFCASGLVAGALSTGELFFGEGSRLTVL.

This clone was seen more than once but under ten times. V and J are TRBV7-7 and TRBJ2-3; 7 bases align to TRBD1. Germline CDR1 and CDR2: SSHAT and FNYEAQ (reference sequence). This CDR3 has 15 residues. The V and J ends lost 5 bases and 2 bases, in that order; junction bases with no gene match: 7. The CDR3 is CASSRSGTVTDTQYF. As DNA, the CDR3 is TGTGCCAGCAGCCGTTCCGGGACAGTCACAGATACGCAGTATTTT.

CDR3 DNA: TGTGCCAGCAGCTTAGTCAGGGTAAACACCGGGGAGCTGTTTTTT. This codes for CASSLVRVNTGELFF. The rearrangement joins TRBV7-2 to TRBJ2-2; the D gene is possibly TRBD1 (5 bases). Trimming removed 1 base from V and 2 bases from J, with 8 bases in between. CDR1 and CDR2 from the germline V gene are SGHTA and FQGNSA. CDR3 size: 15 residues.

DNA for the CDR3: TGTGCCAGCAGCGGCAACGGGGGTTCTGGAAACACCATATATTTT. Encoded protein: CASSGNGGSGNTIYF. The chain joins TRBV6-5 to TRBJ1-3; TRBD1 might be the D (5 bases). Germline CDR1 reads MNHEY; CDR2 reads SVGAGI. The CDR3 runs 15 residues. V lost 6 bases to trimming and J lost 1 base, with 13 bases between them.

The gene calls are TRBV5-6 and TRBJ1-4; D not resolved. Trimming took off 0 bases at V and 1 base at J, with 7 bases between the two ends. Germline lookup yields CDR1 SGHDT and CDR2 YYEEEE. This CDR3 is 15 amino acids long. The CDR3 DNA reads TGTGCCAGCAGCTTGGTTTGGCAAACTAATGAAAAACTGTTTTTT. It codes for CASSLVWQTNEKLFF.

The V and J genes are TRBV19 and TRBJ2-5; TRBD1 aligns across 7 bases. Germline assignment: CDR1 LNHDA and CDR2 SQIVND (reference sequence). V trimming: 1 base; J trimming: 0 bases; junction bases outside the gene matches: 11. The CDR3 runs 18 residues. This CDR3 is CASSIGGNGQAYQETQYF. The DNA of the CDR3 is TGTGCCAGTAGTATAGGTGGGAATGGACAGGCGTACCAAGAGACCCAGTACTTC.

This sequence joins TRBV4-1 and TRBJ2-3; 8 nucleotides line up with TRBD2. Germline V lookup: CDR1 MGHRA, CDR2 YSYEKL. The CDR3 contains 16 residues. After removal of 4 bases from V and 1 base from J, the junction contained 7 bases not matched to a gene. Written as DNA, the CDR3 is TGCGCCAGCAGCCTCCTTCCGGGACTAGGCACAGATACGCAGTATTTT. This codes for CASSLLPGLGTDTQYF.

The gene calls are TRBV7-9 and TRBJ2-1; 11 bases are shared with TRBD2. CDR3 length: 17 amino acids. Germline values: CDR1 SEHNR, CDR2 FQNEAQ (reference sequence). V was pared by 6 bases and J by 3 bases, with 10 bases of the junction left unmatched. CDR3 protein: CASRPRSLAGGYNEQFF. DNA for the CDR3: TGTGCCAGCAGGCCCAGGTCTCTAGCGGGAGGCTACAATGAGCAGTTCTTC.

The chain combines TRBV3-1 (or the pseudogene TRBV3-2) with TRBJ1-4, with D possibly TRBD1 on 6 matching bases. Germline-derived CDR1 and CDR2 are LGHDT and YNNKEL (reference sequence). The V end was cut by 3 bases, the J end by 9 bases, with 14 bases between. The CDR3 length is 14 residues. This CDR3 is CASSQWGRGKKLFF. The CDR3 DNA reads TGTGCCAGCAGCCAGTGGGGGCGCGGAAAAAAACTGTTTTTT.

The chain couples TRBV11-3 to TRBJ2-7; D not certain. Germline V gene sequence: CDR1 SGHNT, CDR2 YENEEA. This CDR3 comprises 12 residues. V was clipped by 4 bases and J by 6 bases, with 10 bases between them. The CDR3 DNA reads as TGTGCCAGCAGCTCCTGGGCTTCCGAGCAGTACTTC. Amino acid sequence: CASSSWASEQYF.

The DNA for the CDR3 is TGCGCCAGCAGCCAAACGACCACAAGGGGCAATCAGCCCCAGCATTTT. It codes for CASSQTTTRGNQPQHF. This chain links TRBV4-1 with TRBJ1-5; D not certain. From germline, CDR1 is MGHRA and CDR2 YSYEKL. V shed 2 bases and J shed 2 bases, with 13 bases lying between them. The CDR3 has 16 residues.

The J gene is TRBJ1-2, the V gene TRBV30; perhaps TRBD1 as D (5 bases). The germline V gene has CDR1 GTSNPN and CDR2 SVGIG (reference sequence). The CDR3 length is 13 residues. Trimming removed 0 bases from V and 7 bases from J, with 12 bases in between. CDR3 nucleotides: TGTGCCTGGAGTGTACTTGCTGGGACTGGCTACACCTTC. Its translation: CAWSVLAGTGYTF.

This rearrangement joins TRBV7-8 to TRBJ2-5; TRBD2 might be the D (7 bases). Germline CDR1 is SGHVS and CDR2 is FQNEAQ. This CDR3 has 12 amino acids. V was cut by 11 bases and J by 5 bases, with 15 bases left in between. CDR3 sequence reads: CAAEGRGETQYF. CDR3 coding DNA: TGTGCCGCCGAAGGGAGGGGGGAGACCCAGTACTTC.

The rearrangement uses TRBV5-4 and TRBJ2-3; D is unclear. Germline CDR1 is SGHNT and CDR2 is YYREEE (reference sequence). The CDR3 runs 15 residues. V gave up 1 base and J gave up 2 bases, with 11 bases separating them. The CDR3 bases are TGTGCCAGCAGCTTGCGGCAGAGCTACACAGATACGCAGTATTTT. Protein sequence: CASSLRQSYTDTQYF.

The rearrangement joins TRBV3-1 (or the pseudogene TRBV3-2) to TRBJ2-1, with TRBD2 as a possible D gene (5 bases). V lost 7 bases to trimming and J lost 9 bases, with 16 bases between them. The CDR3 has 13 amino acids. The germline gives CDR1 LGHDT, CDR2 YNNKEL (reference sequence). The CDR3 DNA reads TGTGCCAGCACCCCCCTCAGCGGAGGTGAGCAGTTCTTC. Its translation is CASTPLSGGEQFF.

The chain couples TRBV9 to TRBJ2-7, with D maybe TRBD1 (5 bases). The CDR3 contains 13 residues. Germline CDR1 and CDR2: SGDLS and YYNGEE. Between the trimmed V and J ends, which lost 4 bases and 5 bases, there was a span of 13 bases. CDR3 nucleotide sequence: TGTGCCAGCAGCCCCCAGGGAACCCACGAGCAGTACTTC. Translation gives CASSPQGTHEQYF. The variable domain in full, completed from reference TRBV9 and TRBJ2-7, reads DSGVTQTPKHLITATGQRVTLRCSPRSGDLSVYWYQQSLDQGLQFLIQYYNGEERAKGNILERFSAQQFPDLHSELNLSSLELGDSALYFCASSPQGTHEQYFGPGTRLTVT.

This chain links TRBV19 with TRBJ1-5; tentatively, D is TRBD1 (5 bases). The V end was cut by 6 bases, the J end by 3 bases, with 15 bases between. Germline V gene sequence: CDR1 LNHDA, CDR2 SQIVND (reference sequence). CDR3 length: 15 amino acids. In DNA, the CDR3 is TGTGCCAGTAGGACCAGGGAAACCCTCAATCAGCCCCAGCATTTT. Residues: CASRTRETLNQPQHF.

V is TRBV19 and J is TRBJ2-7; a possible D gene is TRBD2 (7 bases). CDR3 length: 15 amino acids. Trimming pared 5 bases from V and 2 bases from J, leaving 16 bases between. CDR1 and CDR2 (germline): LNHDA, SQIVND (reference sequence). CDR3 loop: CASSVSRGGAYEQYF. CDR3 nucleotides: TGTGCCAGTAGTGTATCCAGGGGAGGGGCCTACGAGCAGTACTTC.

The genes are TRBV6-6 and TRBJ1-1; D call uncertain. This CDR3 has 14 residues. Germline loops: CDR1 MNHNY, CDR2 SVGAGI (reference sequence). V was clipped by 5 bases and J by 4 bases, with 14 bases between them. The CDR3 region is CASSTGRLGTEAFF. In DNA, the CDR3 is TGTGCCAGCAGTACCGGACGGTTGGGCACTGAAGCTTTCTTT.